Listed below are T cell receptor beta chains from one sample, sequenced in a study of cytomegalovirus exposure and HLA in healthy donors. The repertoire was sequenced with immunoSEQ multiplex PCR; TCRdb's copy has only in-frame clones and lacks some. Of about 99,000 clones listed, around 80% are singletons. The source material was PBMCs. Receptors were obtained from a male donor in good health and CMV-seropositive. CDR3s include the opening cysteine and the closing phenylalanine or tryptophan. The D gene is left open where the match is weak. Clone size is shown for a subset of rows, as once, few, many or a class of expanded clone.

v_call	d_call	clone_size	j_call	cdr3_nt	cdr3_aa
TRBV15	.	.	TRBJ1-1	TGTGCCACCAGCAGAAGTGGGGGCTCTGAAGCTTTCTTT	CATSRSGGSEAFF
TRBV7-2	TRBD1	.	TRBJ2-7	TGTGCCAGCAGCTTTGGACAGGGCTACGAGCAGTACTTC	CASSFGQGYEQYF
TRBV19	.	.	TRBJ2-2	TGTGCCAGTAGTCCCCGGGAAGGGACCGGGGAGCTGTTTTTT	CASSPREGTGELFF
TRBV7-8	TRBD2	.	TRBJ2-1	TGTGCCAGCAGCTTAGATGCTAGCGGGGATTTCTCATTCTACAATGAGCAGTTCTTC	CASSLDASGDFSFYNEQFF
TRBV7-2	.	.	TRBJ1-3	TGTGCCAGCAGCTTAGTGGCCTCTGGAAACACCATATATTTT	CASSLVASGNTIYF
TRBV6-4	TRBD1	.	TRBJ1-2	TGTGCCAGCAGTGACTCAAGACAGGGCAACTATGGCTACACCTTC	CASSDSRQGNYGYTF
TRBV5-1	.	.	TRBJ1-2	TGCGCCAGCAGCTTTGACAGCTATGGCTACACCTTC	CASSFDSYGYTF
TRBV10-3	.	.	TRBJ2-7	TGTGCCAGCCTCCTGGACAGCACCTACGAGCAGTACTTC	CASLLDSTYEQYF
TRBV4-1	.	.	TRBJ1-5	TGCGCCAGCAGCCAAGAAGGGGGACATAGCAATCAGCCCCAGCATTTT	CASSQEGGHSNQPQHF
TRBV6-1	.	.	TRBJ1-6	TGTGCCAGCAGTGAATCGGGGGGGAATTCACCCCTCCACTTT	CASSESGGNSPLHF
TRBV7-2	.	.	TRBJ1-1	TGTGCCAGCAGCTTACTCCCTTTTGGACAAATGAACACTGAAGCTTTCTTT	CASSLLPFGQMNTEAFF
TRBV27	.	.	TRBJ2-2	TGTGCCAGCAGTTTAGGATGGGCTTCGAACACCGGGGAGCTGTTTTTT	CASSLGWASNTGELFF
TRBV19	.	.	TRBJ2-5	TGTGCCAGTAGTATTACAGGGAGAGGGGGTTGGCTGGAGACCCAGTACTTC	CASSITGRGGWLETQYF
TRBV7-9	TRBD1	.	TRBJ2-7	TGTGCCAGCAGTTACTTCGGACAGGTGCGCGACGAGCAGTACTTC	CASSYFGQVRDEQYF
TRBV7-3	TRBD1	.	TRBJ2-7	TGTGCCAGCAGCCCAGAGGGACAGCGCCACGAGCAGTACTTC	CASSPEGQRHEQYF
TRBV6-1	.	.	TRBJ1-2	TGTGCCAGCAGTGAAAGCGGGGGGTATGGCTACACCTTC	CASSESGGYGYTF
TRBV9	.	.	TRBJ2-6	TGTGCCAGCAGCGTAGCGGGACTGAGTAACTCTGGGGCCAACGTCCTGACTTTC	CASSVAGLSNSGANVLTF
TRBV28	.	.	TRBJ2-1	TGTGCCAGCAGCGGGCGGGGCTCCTCCTACAATGAGCAGTTCTTC	CASSGRGSSYNEQFF
TRBV2	.	few	TRBJ1-2	TGTGCCGGCCGGGATCCCTATGGCTACACCTTC	CAGRDPYGYTF
TRBV7-6	.	.	TRBJ2-1	TGTGCCAGCAGCTCTATTGGGGGACAAACGTTGGGAGGGAAGTTCTTC	CASSSIGGQTLGGKFF
TRBV7-9	TRBD1	.	TRBJ1-1	TGTGCCAGCAGCTTAGAAATGGACAGGCTCGCTTTCTTT	CASSLEMDRLAFF
TRBV7-6	TRBD2	.	TRBJ2-6	TGTGCCAGCAGCTTAGCGCGGGAGAGCTCTGGGGCCAACGTCCTGACTTTC	CASSLARESSGANVLTF
TRBV6-1	.	.	TRBJ1-5	TGTGCCAGCAGTGACCCCTATCCCCAGCATTTT	CASSDPYPQHF
TRBV29-1	.	once	TRBJ2-5	TGCAGCGTTGAAGGGGTGGCAGGGGAGACCCAGTACTTC	CSVEGVAGETQYF
TRBV29-1	TRBD1	few	TRBJ1-2	TGCAGCGTTGAAGTACAAGGGGGCAGGGGCTACACCTTC	CSVEVQGGRGYTF
TRBV6-5	.	.	TRBJ1-1	TGTGCCAGCAGGAGGGTTTTTGACACTGAAGCTTTCTTT	CASRRVFDTEAFF
TRBV7-2	.	.	TRBJ1-1	TGTGCCAGCAGCTTAGTCGAAGGGGAGGCGGGCACTGAAGCTTTCTTT	CASSLVEGEAGTEAFF
TRBV11-2	.	.	TRBJ1-4	TGTGCCAGCAGCACTCAGACAGCGAAGGGGGAAAAACTGTTTTTT	CASSTQTAKGEKLFF
TRBV7-9	.	.	TRBJ1-1	TGTGCCAGCAGCTTAGAAGTTTCGGGGAACACTGAAGCTTTCTTT	CASSLEVSGNTEAFF
TRBV4-2	.	few	TRBJ1-3	TGTGCCAGCAGCCAATTCGGACTGATGCTTGGAAACACCATATATTTT	CASSQFGLMLGNTIYF
TRBV30	.	few	TRBJ1-2	TGTGGCTGGAGAATCTGGCGGGGGCGTCTTAACGGACCTGGCTACACCTTC	CGWRIWRGRLNGPGYTF
TRBV19	TRBD1	.	TRBJ1-1	TGTGCCAGTAGGCCGGGACAGGGGACTGAAGCTTTCTTT	CASRPGQGTEAFF
TRBV5-4	.	.	TRBJ1-1	TGTGCCAGCAGCTTACGTCGGACAGTGAACACTGAAGCTTTCTTT	CASSLRRTVNTEAFF
TRBV5-1	.	.	TRBJ1-1	TGCGCCAGCAGCTTGGGCGTGGTTACGAGGATAATGAACACTGAAGCTTTCTTT	CASSLGVVTRIMNTEAFF
TRBV7-9	TRBD1	.	TRBJ1-1	TGTGCCAGCAGCTTAGTTCAGGGGGCTGGCACTGAAGCTTTCTTT	CASSLVQGAGTEAFF
TRBV19	TRBD2	.	TRBJ2-2	TGTGCCAGTAGGAATATCGGGGGGACCGGGGAGCTGTTTTTT	CASRNIGGTGELFF
TRBV7-9	.	.	TRBJ1-1	TGTTCCAGCAGCTTAGAATTTCTTCCTGAAGCTTTCTTT	CSSSLEFLPEAFF
TRBV30	TRBD1	.	TRBJ1-4	TGTGCCTGGGACGGACAGGGGGCAACTAATGAAAAACTGTTTTTT	CAWDGQGATNEKLFF
TRBV29-1	TRBD1	.	TRBJ1-2	TGCAGCGTACAGGGGAACTATGCCTATGGCTACACCTTC	CSVQGNYAYGYTF
TRBV29-1	.	.	TRBJ2-2	TGCAGCGTTGGGACAGCCATGAACACCGGGGAGCTGTTTTTT	CSVGTAMNTGELFF
TRBV6-5	TRBD1	.	TRBJ2-7	TGTGCCAGCAGTTTAAGGGACAGCGACGAGCAGTACTTC	CASSLRDSDEQYF
TRBV14	.	.	TRBJ2-5	TGTGCCAGCAGCCAAGAACGTGGTACGATTGACCAAAGAGGGCAAGAGACCCAGTACTTC	CASSQERGTIDQRGQETQYF
TRBV29-1	.	.	TRBJ2-7	TGCAGCGTGCGAGGGCAGATCTACGAGCAGTACTTC	CSVRGQIYEQYF
TRBV5-1	.	.	TRBJ1-1	TGCGCCAGCAGCTTGGAGGCGGGGCCGAATGAAGCTTTCTTT	CASSLEAGPNEAFF
TRBV11-2	TRBD1	.	TRBJ2-3	TGTGCCAGCAGCCAGGGACAGGGGGTAGATACGCAGTATTTT	CASSQGQGVDTQYF
TRBV7-9	TRBD1	.	TRBJ2-1	TGTGCCGATGCGACAGGGACCGCTTACAATGAGCAGTTCTTC	CADATGTAYNEQFF
TRBV2	.	.	TRBJ2-3	TGTGCCAGCAGTGTAACGGAGTATCTTGCAGATACGCAGTATTTT	CASSVTEYLADTQYF